The text below deals with one T cell receptor (beta chain). In its sample, this clonotype was seen a few times. Its antigen target is currently unknown. Base-call qualities are not available, and no considerably larger clone is one nucleotide away. This entry comes from a study of blood T cells in healthy people across ages (dated by TCRdb to 2013 to 2016). Study-wide context: In model experiments, template switching captured roughly one uniquely barcoded TCR beta cDNA molecule for every two T cells. Using deep sequencing normalized with unique cDNA molecular identifiers, the study measured how TCR beta repertoire diversity changes with age. The donors were divided into four age groups: young (average 16 years), middle-aged (about 41), aged (62) and long-lived (roughly 82). Donors of different ages were randomly distributed across sequencing lanes to avoid experimental bias. Two additional independent replicas of 1 million unique cDNA reads from the same blood draw were analyzed for two donors (one aged 18 to 30 and one aged 80 or older). Summary of the overall study and its limitations: Estimates of total diversity from one million sequenced T cells were regarded as lower bounds and underestimates. Because profiling used bulk unsorted PBMCs, naive and antigen-experienced compartments could not be compared conclusively. Compared with the aged group, the long-lived group had more naive CD4+ T cells, fewer expanded clones and increased TCR diversity, suggesting age selection. Donor CMV infection status was unknown, potentially confounding age-related changes in expanded clonotypes. A strong correlation was found between observed TCR beta diversity and the percentage of naive T cells measured by flow cytometry. As age increased, observed TCR beta diversity per million T cells dropped in a roughly linear way, and a significant reduction was already evident by age roughly 40.

Including the terminal cysteine and phenylalanine, the CDR3 comprises 13 residues. Left in the record is the CDR3 DNA by itself, 39 bases read in frame from the first base. The germline V gene yields SQVTM for CDR1 and ANQGSEA for CDR2. V lost 4 bases and J lost 6 bases; the stretch between them is 14 bases long. Library creation used 5' RACE. TCRdb records Illumina HiSeq 2500 as the sequencer. A second PCR of roughly 6 to 11 cycles was performed with a sample-barcoded 5' primer and a J-beta primer mix. A template-switch 5' adaptor carrying 12 random nucleotides introduced a unique molecular identifier onto each TCR beta cDNA molecule. Each sample yielded at least 2.5 million CDR3-containing paired-end reads. First-strand cDNA synthesis was performed from all RNA using the Mint cDNA synthesis kit, with priming by a TRBC-specific oligonucleotide. After uracil-DNA glycosylase treatment, a first 18-cycle PCR used universal primers M1SS and BC2_uni_R on all cDNA. As for how the authors treated the data: For normalization, 1 million high-quality reads were randomly selected from each sample, with every read carrying a distinct molecular identifier. Reads sharing molecular identifiers were discarded rather than binned into consensus sequences. MiTCR, set to a Q25 quality threshold and the strictest error-elimination algorithm, was used for CDR3 identification, clonotype clustering and error correction. A nonparametric unseen species model with Euler transformation was used to estimate a lower bound on total TCR beta diversity. TCRdb reprocessed the public reads (quality trimming at Q25 with fastp, clone calling with MiXCR) and kept in-frame beta chains. Entries that share a CDR3 protein sequence are merged under the most common genes and DNA. What appears here as the V and J calls and clone size reflects TCRdb's work, not the paper's. A total of some 690,000 distinct CDR3 sequences appear in this sample, about 24% of them only once. The ten largest account for around a fifth of the sample.

Systemically healthy Caucasian individuals from Russia, around 38 in total and aged roughly 6 to 100 years, were included as donors. Each donor gave 8 to 10 milliliters of peripheral blood, drawn into EDTA-treated Vacutainer tubes. Ficoll-Paque density-gradient centrifugation was used to isolate PBMCs, with at least 6.5 million per sample. Trizol reagent was used to extract total RNA from PBMCs, with at least 6 micrograms per sample. The percentages of naive CD45RAhigh/CD27high T cells were determined by flow cytometry on a PBMC aliquot from every donor. What was sequenced was blood. The V and J genes are TRBV29-1 and TRBJ2-3, and perhaps TRBD2 as D gene, on 6 matching bases. This receptor was identified in a man between 65 and 80 years old in good health. The nucleotide sequence reads as follows: TGCAGCGTTGTTTGGTGGACTACCGATACGCAGTATTTT. It codes for CSVVWWTTDTQYF.